One sample yielded the 29 T cell receptor beta chains listed below, sequenced in a study of long-term antiretroviral therapy in people with HIV. Running of the v3.0 immunoSEQ assay took place at survey level. TCRdb's copy holds only in-frame clones and misses some; the assay was immunoSEQ multiplex PCR. The table lists about 36,000 clones, roughly 82% of them singletons. Sequencing used unsorted PBMCs, obtained 0.6 years after starting antiretroviral therapy. These receptors were obtained from a man aged 18 to 30 with HIV.

The chain joins TRBV9 to TRBJ2-1; D is perhaps TRBD2 (5 bases). The germline V and J ends were trimmed by 0 bases and 7 bases, with 5 bases remaining between them. Germline loops: CDR1 SGDLS, CDR2 YYNGEE. The CDR3 has 12 residues. The DNA for the CDR3 is TGTGCCAGCAGCGTAGCGGGGAATGAGCAGTTCTTC. Encoded protein: CASSVAGNEQFF.

This chain links TRBV5-1 with TRBJ1-1; 7 bases fit TRBD1. V lost 3 bases, J lost 3 bases, and 5 bases stayed unmatched. The CDR3 is 14 amino acids. Germline V gives CDR1 SGHRS, CDR2 YFSETQ. The chain's CDR3 is CASSSRGEYTEAFF. CDR3 DNA: TGCGCCAGCAGCTCCAGGGGGGAGTACACTGAAGCTTTCTTT.

This sequence joins TRBV5-1 and TRBJ1-3, with D perhaps matching TRBD1 (6 bases). V dropped 4 bases and J dropped 0 bases, with 8 bases sitting between them. CDR1 SGHRS and CDR2 YFSETQ come from the germline V gene. The CDR3 is made up of 14 amino acids. The DNA for the CDR3 is TGCGCCAGCAGCCGGACAGACTCTGGAAACACCATATATTTT. It yields the protein CASSRTDSGNTIYF.

The chain employs TRBV19 and TRBJ2-7; 8 bases map to TRBD1. Germline trimming cut 1 base from V and 3 bases from J; bases unmatched to any gene: 14. This CDR3 contains 18 residues. The V gene's germline CDR1 is LNHDA and CDR2 SQIVND (reference sequence). In DNA, the CDR3 is TGTGCCAGTAGTATAGTTCGGAAGGAGACAGGGGTAAGCTACGAGCAGTACTTC. Amino acids: CASSIVRKETGVSYEQYF.

The chain has TRBV7-2 and TRBJ2-7; 7 nucleotides line up with TRBD1. This CDR3 has 17 residues. V dropped 6 bases and J dropped 1; count of bases not matched to a gene: 15. Germline V gives CDR1 SGHTA, CDR2 FQGNSA. The CDR3 sequence is CASSPNRGQIHSYEQYF. DNA for the CDR3: TGTGCCAGCAGTCCAAACCGGGGACAGATTCATTCCTACGAGCAGTACTTC.

The chain employs TRBV28 and TRBJ2-2; D is uncertain. Trimming stripped 8 bases from V and 0 bases from J, with 7 bases between. In germline, CDR1 is MDHEN, CDR2 SYDVKM. This CDR3 spans 13 amino acids. CDR3 residues: CASETANTGELFF. CDR3 coding DNA: TGTGCCAGCGAGACGGCGAACACCGGGGAGCTGTTTTTT.

Turning to this clone: The junction and the germline gene differ at one end; a read error may be behind it. This CDR3 reads CASSVGAAHEQYF. The CDR3 DNA is TGTGCTAGCAGCGTAGGGGCAGCCCACGAGCAGTACTTC. V is TRBV7-7 and J is TRBJ2-7; the D gene is possibly TRBD1 (5 bases). CDR3 length: 13 residues. Germline CDR1 is SSHAT and CDR2 is FNYEAQ (reference sequence).

Only one count was recorded for this clone. This sequence joins TRBV11-2 and TRBJ1-3, with 7 bases aligning to TRBD1. Per germline, CDR1 SGHAT and CDR2 FQNNGV. There are 18 residues in the CDR3. With 5 bases clipped from V and 1 base from J, the junction kept 14 bases outside the gene matches. The CDR3 loop is CASSPSFPPTGSGNTIYF. The CDR3 DNA is TGTGCCAGCAGCCCCAGCTTCCCGCCGACAGGGTCTGGAAACACCATATATTTT. The variable domain in full, with the rest retrieved from reference TRBV11-2 and TRBJ1-3, is EAGVAQSPRYKIIEKRQSVAFWCNPISGHATLYWYQQILGQGPKLLIQFQNNGVVDDSQLPKDRFSAERLKGVDSTLKIQPAKLEDSAVYLCASSPSFPPTGSGNTIYFGEGSWLTVV.

The chain employs TRBV6-5 and TRBJ1-5; TRBD1 matches at 8 bases. Germline CDR1 MNHEY, CDR2 SVGAGI. The CDR3 is 13 amino acids. V gave up 6 bases and J gave up 6 bases; unmatched junction bases: 4. The CDR3 DNA is TGTGCCAGCAGAGGACAGGGAAGTCAGCCCCAGCATTTT. It is translated as CASRGQGSQPQHF.

This clone was picked up a small number of times. The chain couples TRBV9 to TRBJ2-7; 9 bases match TRBD1. Germline V gene data show CDR1 as SGDLS and CDR2 as YYNGEE. The CDR3 loop spans 14 amino acids. V lost 4 bases, J lost 5 bases, and 7 bases stayed unmatched. The CDR3 is CASSLRQGEDEQYF. As DNA, the CDR3 is TGTGCCAGCAGCTTACGACAGGGGGAGGACGAGCAGTACTTC.

V usage is TRBV11-3 and J usage is TRBJ2-3, with D perhaps assigned TRBD1 or TRBD2 (5 bases each). This CDR3 is 13 amino acids long. V gave up 4 bases and J gave up 4 bases, with 9 bases separating them. CDR1 and CDR2 from the germline V gene are SGHNT and YENEEA. As DNA, the CDR3 is TGTGCCAGCAGCTCCGGGGCCTCAGATACGCAGTATTTT. It yields the protein CASSSGASDTQYF.

The table lists this clone with a few counts. The chain links TRBV6-5 to TRBJ1-2; 7 bases are shared with TRBD1. Germline V gene data show CDR1 as MNHEY and CDR2 as SVGAGI. CDR3 length equals 14 residues. The J segment lost 2 bases and the V segment lost 6 bases, leaving 6 bases of the junction unmatched. The CDR3 region has the DNA TGTGCCAGCAGACGACAGGGATTAAACTATGGCTACACCTTC. It specifies CASRRQGLNYGYTF.

Relative to its sample, this clone is medium-sized. The rearrangement links TRBV30 to TRBJ1-2; D unresolved. Germline-derived CDR1 and CDR2 are GTSNPN and SVGIG (reference sequence). This CDR3 is 17 amino acids long. V dropped 2 bases and J dropped 4 bases, with 23 bases sitting between them. The CDR3 is CAWSHDGAWVRAYGYTF. The CDR3 DNA sequence: TGTGCCTGGAGTCATGATGGTGCGTGGGTGCGTGCCTATGGCTACACCTTC.

Only one count was recorded for this clone. The rearrangement links TRBV10-3 to TRBJ1-1, with D possibly TRBD1 on 6 matching bases. CDR3 length: 14 amino acids. Germline CDR1 reads ENHRY; CDR2 reads SYGVKD. Deletions cut 2 bases from V and 0 bases from J, with 7 bases between. The DNA of the CDR3 is TGTGCCATCAGTGAGACAGGGTTGAACACTGAAGCTTTCTTT. Encoded protein: CAISETGLNTEAFF.

This clone was seen a single time. This chain links TRBV4-1 with TRBJ2-7; TRBD2 is a possible D gene (6 bases). Trimming removed 4 bases at V and 4 bases at J, with 14 bases between. Germline CDR1 reads MGHRA; CDR2 reads YSYEKL. This CDR3 comprises 14 residues. CDR3 sequence (DNA): TGCGCCAGCAGCCCTCCAGGAGGGTTATACGAGCAGTACTTC. Protein sequence: CASSPPGGLYEQYF.

The chain recombines TRBV2 with TRBJ1-2; D unresolved. The CDR3 is made up of 12 amino acids. CDR1 is SNHLY and CDR2 is FYNNEI in the germline V gene. Trimming stripped 3 bases from V and 5 bases from J, with 7 bases between. In nucleotides, the CDR3 is TGTGCCAGCAGTGAGGACGTATATGGCTACACCTTC. Translation gives CASSEDVYGYTF.

The rearrangement uses TRBV18 and TRBJ2-5; TRBD2 aligns across 9 bases. The ends lost 1 base at V and 6 bases at J; junction bases unmatched: 9. Germline V lookup: CDR1 KGHSH, CDR2 LQKENI. CDR3 size: 16 residues. The CDR3 DNA follows: TGTGCCAGCTCACCACTTCCGCGGGAGGGCGGGAAGACCCAGTACTTC. Amino acids: CASSPLPREGGKTQYF.

This chain uses TRBV27 with TRBJ1-5; D is possibly TRBD1 (5 bases). Germline assignment: CDR1 MNHEY and CDR2 SMNVEV (reference sequence). Trimming shortened V by 6 bases and J by 2 bases, and 11 bases separated the two germline ends. The CDR3 has 14 amino acids. In nucleotides, the CDR3 is TGTGCCAGCAGCCGGGTGGGGGGCAATCAGCCCCAGCATTTT. It yields the protein CASSRVGGNQPQHF.

V and J are TRBV9 and TRBJ2-3; the D gene is possibly TRBD2 (5 bases). The CDR3 runs 15 residues. Germline V lookup: CDR1 SGDLS, CDR2 YYNGEE. With 4 bases removed from V and 3 bases from J, the gap between germline ends came to 15 bases. The CDR3 spells CASSPEGRRTDTQYF. CDR3 coding DNA: TGTGCCAGCAGCCCCGAGGGTAGAAGAACAGATACGCAGTATTTT.

This chain uses TRBV6-5 with TRBJ1-5; D is unresolved. CDR1 is MNHEY, CDR2 SVGAGI, per germline. V was clipped by 2 bases and J by 5 bases, with 7 bases between them. The CDR3 is made up of 13 amino acids. CDR3 in amino acids: CASSYGYYQPQHF. The CDR3 nucleotides are TGTGCCAGCAGTTACGGATACTATCAGCCCCAGCATTTT.

The rearrangement uses TRBV5-5 and TRBJ1-4; possible D gene TRBD1, 5 bases. This CDR3 spans 15 amino acids. CDR1 and CDR2 (germline): SGHKS, YYEKEE (reference sequence). V lost 1 base and J 4 bases, leaving 11 bases between the germline ends. This chain's CDR3 is CASSLWGNSNEKLFF. For the CDR3, the DNA is TGTGCCAGCAGCTTGTGGGGGAATAGTAATGAAAAACTGTTTTTT. Drawing the rest from reference TRBV5-5 and TRBJ1-4, the complete variable domain is DAGVTQSPTHLIKTRGQQVTLRCSPISGHKSVSWYQQVLGQGPQFIFQYYEKEERGRGNFPDRFSARQFPNYSSELNVNALLLGDSALYLCASSLWGNSNEKLFFGSGTQLSVL.

V is TRBV5-1 and J is TRBJ2-3; tentative D call: TRBD1 (6 bases). The ends were cut back, 6 bases at V and 5 bases at J, with 19 bases in the middle. The CDR3 length is 15 residues. Germline CDR1 SGHRS, CDR2 YFSETQ. The CDR3 is CASTSGAGKGDTQYF. CDR3 DNA sequence: TGCGCCAGCACATCAGGGGCAGGGAAGGGAGATACGCAGTATTTT.

The rearrangement links TRBV13 to TRBJ2-3; TRBD2 matches at 7 bases. CDR1 and CDR2 (germline): PRHDT, FYEKMQ (reference sequence). This CDR3 region has 18 residues. Trimming removed 3 bases from V and 2 bases from J; junction bases left unmatched: 14. Here the CDR3 reads CASSLGLSELRNTDTQYF. CDR3 coding DNA: TGTGCCAGCAGCTTGGGACTAAGCGAGCTCCGAAACACAGATACGCAGTATTTT.

The chain carries TRBV5-1 and TRBJ2-2; TRBD2 might be the D (8 bases). Germline CDR1 SGHRS, CDR2 YFSETQ. This CDR3 has 16 residues. Trimming stripped 0 bases from V and 6 bases from J, with 15 bases between. The DNA of the CDR3 is TGCGCCAGCAGCTTGGCGGGAGGGGGCGATGCCGGGGAGCTGTTTTTT. It is translated as CASSLAGGGDAGELFF.

This clone has only one observation. The chain couples TRBV29-1 to TRBJ1-1; D call uncertain. The CDR3 sequence is 14 residues long. With 5 bases removed from V and 1 base from J, the gap between germline ends came to 14 bases. Germline V gene data show CDR1 as SQVTM and CDR2 as ANQGSEA. The chain's CDR3 is CSVRIGRTNTEAFF. The CDR3 DNA sequence: TGCAGCGTTCGGATTGGACGGACGAACACTGAAGCTTTCTTT.

The chain employs TRBV7-2 and TRBJ1-4; TRBD1 is a possible D gene (5 bases). This CDR3 is built from 18 residues. The germline gives CDR1 SGHTA, CDR2 FQGNSA. The V gene lost 1 base and the J gene lost 8 bases, with 23 bases spanning the gap. CDR3 bases: TGTGCCAGCAGCTTAGGAGATTGGGCAGGGCTCGAGGGGGAAAAACTGTTTTTT. This gives the protein CASSLGDWAGLEGEKLFF.

V and J are TRBV27 and TRBJ2-5; unclear D gene. From germline, CDR1 is MNHEY and CDR2 SMNVEV (reference sequence). The CDR3 covers 15 residues. The germline V and J ends were trimmed by 0 bases and 1 base, with 9 bases remaining between them. DNA for the CDR3: TGTGCCAGCAGTTTATCTTCACTTTTCCAAGAGACCCAGTACTTC. Translating gives CASSLSSLFQETQYF.

V and J are TRBV5-1 and TRBJ1-1; D unresolved. Per the germline V gene, CDR1 is SGHRS and CDR2 is YFSETQ. V was clipped by 0 bases and J by 1 base, with 4 bases between them. The CDR3 runs 13 residues. The CDR3 sequence: CASSLVSNTEAFF. The CDR3 DNA is TGCGCCAGCAGCTTGGTATCGAACACTGAAGCTTTCTTT.

This rearrangement joins TRBV11-2 to TRBJ2-7; tentative D call: TRBD2 (7 bases). The CDR3 is made up of 16 amino acids. Trimming removed 5 bases at V and 2 bases at J, with 19 bases between. The germline CDR1 and CDR2 sequences are SGHAT and FQNNGV. The CDR3 sequence is CASSPPGGGLPYEQYF. The CDR3 nucleotides read TGTGCCAGCAGCCCCCCGGGGGGCGGATTACCCTACGAGCAGTACTTC.